This TCR beta chain emerged from a study of CD8 T cells in Susac syndrome. Germline CDR1 reads MNHEY; CDR2 reads SVGEGT. CDR3 length equals 12 residues. Trimming shortened V by 7 bases and J by 8 bases, and 14 bases separated the two germline ends. RNA amounts of roughly 0.45 to 1 ug underwent reverse transcription with random hexamers. In TCRdb, the immunoSEQ multiplex PCR reads were re-called with MiXCR into one record per CDR3 protein. The sample includes about 190,000 distinct CDR3 sequences, under 97% of them seen just once. The chain has TRBV6-2 or TRBV6-3 and TRBJ1-1; no firm D call. The receptor was isolated from a human donor with Susac syndrome. The sample consisted of CD4+ T cells from PBMCs. For the CDR3, the DNA is TGTGCCAGCACCGAAAGCCGAGAGGAAGCTTTCTTT. It specifies CASTESREEAFF.